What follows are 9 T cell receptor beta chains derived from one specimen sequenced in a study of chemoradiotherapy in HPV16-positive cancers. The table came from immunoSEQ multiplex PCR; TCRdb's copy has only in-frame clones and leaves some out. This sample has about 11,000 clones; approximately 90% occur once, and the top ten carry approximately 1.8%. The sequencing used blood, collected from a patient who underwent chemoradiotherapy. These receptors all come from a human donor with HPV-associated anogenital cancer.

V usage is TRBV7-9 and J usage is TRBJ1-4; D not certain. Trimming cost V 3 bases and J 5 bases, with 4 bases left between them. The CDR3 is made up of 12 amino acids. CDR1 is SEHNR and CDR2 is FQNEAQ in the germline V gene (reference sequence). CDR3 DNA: TGTGCCAGCAGCTTCATAAATGAAAAACTGTTTTTT. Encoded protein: CASSFINEKLFF. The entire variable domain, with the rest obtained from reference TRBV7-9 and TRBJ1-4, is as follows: DTGVSQNPRHKITKRGQNVTFRCDPISEHNRLYWYRQTLGQGPEFLTYFQNEAQLEKSRLLSDRFSAERPKGSFSTLEIQRTEQGDSAMYLCASSFINEKLFFGSGTQLSVL.

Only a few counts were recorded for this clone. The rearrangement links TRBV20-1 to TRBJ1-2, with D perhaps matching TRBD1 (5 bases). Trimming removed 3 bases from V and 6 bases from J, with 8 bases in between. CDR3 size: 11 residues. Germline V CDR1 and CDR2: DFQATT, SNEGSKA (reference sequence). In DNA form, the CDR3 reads TGCAGTGCTAGTCGGGGCCATGGCTACACCTTC. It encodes CSASRGHGYTF.

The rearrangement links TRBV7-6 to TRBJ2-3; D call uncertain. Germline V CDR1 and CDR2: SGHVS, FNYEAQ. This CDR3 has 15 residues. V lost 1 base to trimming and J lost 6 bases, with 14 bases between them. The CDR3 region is CASSLVERLADTQYF. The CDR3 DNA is TGTGCCAGCAGCTTAGTTGAGAGGCTCGCGGATACGCAGTATTTT. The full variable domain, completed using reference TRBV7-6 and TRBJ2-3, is GAGVSQSPRYKVTKRGQDVALRCDPISGHVSLYWYRQALGQGPEFLTYFNYEAQQDKSGLPNDRFSAERPEGSISTLTIQRTEQRDSAMYRCASSLVERLADTQYFGPGTRLTVL.

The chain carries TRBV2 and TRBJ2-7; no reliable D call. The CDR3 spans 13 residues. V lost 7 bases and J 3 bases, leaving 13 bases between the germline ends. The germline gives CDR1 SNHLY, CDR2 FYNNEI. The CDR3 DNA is TGTGCCAGCAAGTACAGAGTGAACTACGAGCAGTACTTC. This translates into CASKYRVNYEQYF.

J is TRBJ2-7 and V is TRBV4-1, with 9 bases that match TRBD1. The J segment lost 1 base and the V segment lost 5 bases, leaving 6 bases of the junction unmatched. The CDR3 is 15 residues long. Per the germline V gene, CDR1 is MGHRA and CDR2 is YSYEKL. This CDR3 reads CASSIWTGVSYEQYF. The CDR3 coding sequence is TGCGCCAGCAGCATCTGGACAGGGGTTTCCTACGAGCAGTACTTC.

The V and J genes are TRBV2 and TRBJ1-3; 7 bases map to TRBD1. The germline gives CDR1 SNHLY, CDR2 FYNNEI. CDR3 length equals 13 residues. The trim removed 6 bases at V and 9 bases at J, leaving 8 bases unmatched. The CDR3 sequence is CASRGDSRGTIYF. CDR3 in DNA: TGTGCCAGCAGAGGGGACAGCCGGGGCACCATATATTTT.

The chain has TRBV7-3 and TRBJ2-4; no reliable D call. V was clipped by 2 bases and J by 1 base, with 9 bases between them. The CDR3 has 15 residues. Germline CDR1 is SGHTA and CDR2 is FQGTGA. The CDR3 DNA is TGTGCCAGCAGCTTATGGCCCGGGGCCAAAAACATTCAGTACTTC. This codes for CASSLWPGAKNIQYF. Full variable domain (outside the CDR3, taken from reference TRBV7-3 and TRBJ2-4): GAGVSQTPSNKVTEKGKYVELRCDPISGHTALYWYRQSLGQGPEFLIYFQGTGAADDSGLPNDRFFAVRPEGSVSTLKIQRTERGDSAVYLCASSLWPGAKNIQYFGAGTRLSVL.

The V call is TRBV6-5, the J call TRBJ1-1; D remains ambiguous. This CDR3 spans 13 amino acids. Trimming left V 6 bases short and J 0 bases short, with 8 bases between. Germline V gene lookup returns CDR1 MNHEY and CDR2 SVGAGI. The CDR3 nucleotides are TGTGCCAGCAGCCGCAATATGAACACTGAAGCTTTCTTT. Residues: CASSRNMNTEAFF.

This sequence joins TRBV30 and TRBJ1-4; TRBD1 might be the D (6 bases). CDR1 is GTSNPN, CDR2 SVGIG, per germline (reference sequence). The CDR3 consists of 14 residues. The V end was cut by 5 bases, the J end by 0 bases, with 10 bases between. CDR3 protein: CAWGGTTTNEKLFF. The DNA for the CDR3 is TGTGCCTGGGGGGGCACAACAACTAATGAAAAACTGTTTTTT.